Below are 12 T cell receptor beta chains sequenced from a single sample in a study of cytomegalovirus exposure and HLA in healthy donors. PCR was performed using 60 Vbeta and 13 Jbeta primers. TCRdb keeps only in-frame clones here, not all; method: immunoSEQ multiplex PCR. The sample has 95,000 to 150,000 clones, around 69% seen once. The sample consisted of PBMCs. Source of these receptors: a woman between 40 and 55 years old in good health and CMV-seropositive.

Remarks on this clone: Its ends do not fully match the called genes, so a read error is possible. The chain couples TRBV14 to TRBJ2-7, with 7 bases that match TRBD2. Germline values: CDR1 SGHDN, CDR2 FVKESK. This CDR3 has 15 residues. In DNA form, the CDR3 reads TGTGCCAGCAACCAATTGCAACTAGCGCGGAACGAGCAGTACTTC. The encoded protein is CASNQLQLARNEQYF.

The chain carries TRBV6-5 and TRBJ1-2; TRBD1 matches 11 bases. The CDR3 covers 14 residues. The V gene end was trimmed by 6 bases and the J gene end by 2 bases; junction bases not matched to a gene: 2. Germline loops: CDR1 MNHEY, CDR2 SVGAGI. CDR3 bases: TGTGCCAGCAGCCGGGACAGGGGGAACTATGGCTACACCTTC. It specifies CASSRDRGNYGYTF.

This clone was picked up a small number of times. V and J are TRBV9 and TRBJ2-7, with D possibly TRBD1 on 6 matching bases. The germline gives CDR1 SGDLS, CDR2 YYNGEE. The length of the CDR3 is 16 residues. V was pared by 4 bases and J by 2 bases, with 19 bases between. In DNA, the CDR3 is TGTGCCAGCAGCCTCCAACCGGAACAGGGCACCTACGAGCAGTACTTC. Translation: CASSLQPEQGTYEQYF. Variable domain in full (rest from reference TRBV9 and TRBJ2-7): DSGVTQTPKHLITATGQRVTLRCSPRSGDLSVYWYQQSLDQGLQFLIQYYNGEERAKGNILERFSAQQFPDLHSELNLSSLELGDSALYFCASSLQPEQGTYEQYFGPGTRLTVT.

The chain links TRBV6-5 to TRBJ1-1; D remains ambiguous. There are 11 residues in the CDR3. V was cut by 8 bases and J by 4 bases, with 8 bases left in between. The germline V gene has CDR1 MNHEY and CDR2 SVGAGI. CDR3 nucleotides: TGTGCCAGCTTCTCGGGCACTGAAGCTTTCTTT. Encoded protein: CASFSGTEAFF.

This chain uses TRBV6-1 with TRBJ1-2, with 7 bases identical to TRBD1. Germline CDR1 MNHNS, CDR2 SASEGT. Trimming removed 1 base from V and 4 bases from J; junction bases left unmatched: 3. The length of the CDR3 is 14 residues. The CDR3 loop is CASSEGAGGYGYTF. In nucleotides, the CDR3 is TGTGCCAGCAGTGAAGGGGCAGGGGGCTATGGCTACACCTTC.

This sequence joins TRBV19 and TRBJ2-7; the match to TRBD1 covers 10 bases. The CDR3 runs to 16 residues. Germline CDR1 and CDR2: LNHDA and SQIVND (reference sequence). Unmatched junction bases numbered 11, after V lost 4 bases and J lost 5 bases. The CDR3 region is CASSTRSGQGIHEQYF. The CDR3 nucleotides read TGTGCCAGTAGTACAAGATCGGGACAGGGGATCCACGAGCAGTACTTC.

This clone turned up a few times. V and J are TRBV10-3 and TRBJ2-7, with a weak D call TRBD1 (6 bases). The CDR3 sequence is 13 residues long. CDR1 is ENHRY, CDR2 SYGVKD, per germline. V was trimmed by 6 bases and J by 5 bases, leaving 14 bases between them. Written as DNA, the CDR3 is TGTGCCATCAGGGGGACACAGGGAAACGAGCAGTACTTC. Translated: CAIRGTQGNEQYF.

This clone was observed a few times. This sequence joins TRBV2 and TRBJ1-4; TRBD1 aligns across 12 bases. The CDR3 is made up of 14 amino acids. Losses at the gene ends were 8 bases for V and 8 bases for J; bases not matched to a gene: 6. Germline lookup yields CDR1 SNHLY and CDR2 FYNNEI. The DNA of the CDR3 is TGTGCCAGCCAGGGACAGGGGGCTTGGGAAAAACTGTTTTTT. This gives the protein CASQGQGAWEKLFF. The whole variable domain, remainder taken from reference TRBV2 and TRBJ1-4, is EPEVTQTPSHQVTQMGQEVILRCVPISNHLYFYWYRQILGQKVEFLVSFYNNEISEKSEIFDDQFSVERPDGSNFTLKIRSTKLEDSAMYFCASQGQGAWEKLFFGSGTQLSVL.

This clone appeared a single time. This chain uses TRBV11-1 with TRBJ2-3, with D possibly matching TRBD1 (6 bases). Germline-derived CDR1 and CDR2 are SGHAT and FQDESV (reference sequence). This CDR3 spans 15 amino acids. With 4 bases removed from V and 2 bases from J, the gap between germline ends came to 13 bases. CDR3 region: CASSSSDRYTDTQYF. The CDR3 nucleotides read TGTGCCAGCAGCTCCTCGGACAGATACACAGATACGCAGTATTTT.

CDR3 protein: CASSRDTGGSDTQYF. The CDR3 region has the DNA TGTGCCAGCAGCCGGGACACCGGCGGCTCAGATACGCAGTATTTT. The chain carries TRBV7-9 and TRBJ2-3, with TRBD1 as a possible D gene (6 bases). Trimming pared 5 bases from V and 4 bases from J, leaving 16 bases between. Germline values: CDR1 SEHNR, CDR2 FQNEAQ (reference sequence). The CDR3 is 15 amino acids.

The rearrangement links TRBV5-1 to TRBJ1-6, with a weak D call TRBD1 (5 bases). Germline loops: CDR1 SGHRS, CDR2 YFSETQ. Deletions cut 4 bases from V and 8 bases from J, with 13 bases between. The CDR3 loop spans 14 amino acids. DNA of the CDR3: TGCGCCAGCAGCCCCGGACAAAGCGATTCACCCCTCCACTTT. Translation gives CASSPGQSDSPLHF.

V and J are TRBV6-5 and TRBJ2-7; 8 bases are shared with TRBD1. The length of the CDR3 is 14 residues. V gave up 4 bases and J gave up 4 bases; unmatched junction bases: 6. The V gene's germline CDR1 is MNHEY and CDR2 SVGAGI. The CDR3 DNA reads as TGTGCCAGCAGTTCCCTAGACAGGGGTTACGAGCAGTACTTC. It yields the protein CASSSLDRGYEQYF.